Listed here is a single T cell receptor (beta chain). Its antigen remains unidentified. The entry originates in a study of shared clonotypes between healthy human individuals. General study findings and limits: Across a few donors, naive CD4 shared approximately 4.5%, naive CD8 over 3%, memory CD4 2% to 2.5%, memory CD8 0.4% to 0.5%. The rarefaction results pointed to incomplete sorted-subset sequencing despite large depth.

Germline V gene data show CDR1 as MNHEY and CDR2 as SVGAGI. Deletions cut 2 bases from V and 1 base from J, with 8 bases between. The CDR3 sequence is 15 residues long. Sequencing used immunoSEQ multiplex PCR; TCRdb keeps in-frame clones, though not all of them. The sample lists roughly 2.5 million clones, just over 90% occurring once. The CD4+ fraction was divided into a CD45RA+ naive subset and a CD45RA-negative memory subset. The chain carries TRBV6-5 and TRBJ1-4; D gene ambiguous. The clonotype comes from a man younger than 35 in good health. The material sequenced was naive CD4+ T cells sorted from blood. Indicated subset: CD45RA+ positively selected. CDR3 in amino acids: CASSYDGRTNEKLFF. DNA of the CDR3: TGTGCCAGCAGTTACGACGGAAGAACTAATGAAAAACTGTTTTTT.